These 20 T cell receptor beta chains were sequenced from one sample in a study of T and B cells in COVID-19 patients. TRB rearrangements were amplified by multiplex PCR with BIOMED2 TRB-A/B primers. One entry per CDR3 protein, called by TCRdb with MiXCR from the multiplex PCR reads. The table lists 700 to 950 distinct CDR3 sequences, 25% to 30% of them singletons, with roughly 33% in the top ten. Blood genomic DNA input for TRB amplification was 250-500 ng. Sample: blood. Receptor source: a human donor with active COVID-19.

This clonotype is large (0.1 to 1%) within its sample. This chain links TRBV19 with TRBJ2-3; the D is unclear. Germline-derived CDR1 and CDR2 are LNHDA and SQIVND (reference sequence). V lost 3 bases, J lost 2 bases, and 9 bases lay in between. The CDR3 is made up of 14 amino acids. The CDR3 spells CASSINGVTDTQYF. CDR3 in DNA: TGTGCCAGTAGTATTAATGGTGTCACAGATACGCAGTATTTT.

By proportion, this clonotype is medium-sized. J is TRBJ2-2 and V is TRBV19; D not resolved. From germline, CDR1 is LNHDA and CDR2 SQIVND (reference sequence). Trimming took 2 bases from V and 7 from J, leaving 5 bases between them. This CDR3 is 12 amino acids long. Written as DNA, the CDR3 is TGTGCCAGTAGTATAAGGAGCGGGGAGCTGTTTTTT. Amino acids: CASSIRSGELFF.

This clonotype is medium-sized by share. V is TRBV12-3 or TRBV12-4 and J is TRBJ2-7, with TRBD2 identical over 7 bases. This CDR3 has 15 residues. V trimming: 6 bases; J trimming: 9 bases; junction bases outside the gene matches: 17. The DNA of the CDR3 is TGTGCCAGCAGCCCTCCCGGGACTACCGCTCGATGGCAGTACTTC. Residues: CASSPPGTTARWQYF.

This clonotype is termed large. The rearrangement links TRBV5-4 to TRBJ2-5; D tentatively fits TRBD1 or TRBD2 (5 bases each). Trimming stripped 2 bases from V and 5 bases from J, with 16 bases between. The CDR3 has 15 amino acids. Per the germline V gene, CDR1 is SGHNT and CDR2 is YYREEE (reference sequence). CDR3 bases: TGTGCCAGCAGCTTACCGGACGGGACCGGGGAGACCCAGTACTTC. Translating it yields CASSLPDGTGETQYF.

By share of the sample, this clonotype is large (0.1 to 1%). The gene calls are TRBV6-2 or TRBV6-3 and TRBJ2-6; D uncertain. V was pared by 9 bases and J by 3 bases, with 12 bases between. The CDR3 has 14 residues. Per germline, CDR1 MNHEY and CDR2 SVGEGT. In DNA, the CDR3 is TGTGCCAGTAGTGAGGCGAGTGGGGCCAACGTCCTGACTTTC. Its protein product is CASSEASGANVLTF.

This clonotype is medium-sized (0.01 to 0.1%) within its sample. The gene calls are TRBV12-3 or TRBV12-4 and TRBJ1-2; D unresolved. This CDR3 has 12 residues. The V and J ends lost 6 bases and 4 bases respectively, with 9 bases between them. The CDR3 DNA reads as TGTGCCAGCAGCCTAAGGGTCTATGGCTACACCTTC. Its protein product is CASSLRVYGYTF.

The chain links TRBV6-5 to TRBJ2-3; TRBD2 matches at 7 bases. Trimming removed 2 bases from V and 5 bases from J; junction bases left unmatched: 10. CDR3 size: 16 residues. Germline V gives CDR1 MNHEY, CDR2 SVGAGI. For the CDR3, the DNA is TGTGCCAGCAGTTACCGCCGGGGCGCGGGAGTAGATACGCAGTATTTT. It translates to CASSYRRGAGVDTQYF.

The chain combines TRBV6-5 with TRBJ2-2; D is undetermined. Germline CDR1 MNHEY, CDR2 SVGAGI. The CDR3 contains 16 residues. V lost 5 bases and J lost 5, with 18 bases in between. The CDR3 sequence: CASSRIGPQITGELFF. The CDR3 DNA sequence: TGTGCCAGCAGTCGGATCGGGCCTCAAATAACCGGGGAGCTGTTTTTT.

By proportion, this clonotype is large. The CDR3 nucleotides read TGTGCCAGCAGCACTTCCGGGACTAGTCTAGTCAATGAGCAGTTCTTC. This encodes CASSTSGTSLVNEQFF. V and J are TRBV13 and TRBJ2-1; 8 bases line up with TRBD2. Trimming took 5 bases from V and 6 from J; bases not matched to a gene: 12. Germline CDR1 and CDR2: PRHDT and FYEKMQ (reference sequence). The CDR3 covers 16 residues.

V usage is TRBV7-9 and J usage is TRBJ1-6; perhaps TRBD1 as D (5 bases). Germline V gives CDR1 SEHNR, CDR2 FQNEAQ (reference sequence). The CDR3 has 14 residues. Deletions cut 5 bases from V and 10 bases from J, with 15 bases between. The CDR3 nucleotides are TGTGCCAGCAGCCCGGACAAGCCTGGGTCACCCCTCCACTTT. Its protein is CASSPDKPGSPLHF. Drawing the rest from reference TRBV7-9 and TRBJ1-6, the complete variable domain is DTGVSQNPRHKITKRGQNVTFRCDPISEHNRLYWYRQTLGQGPEFLTYFQNEAQLEKSRLLSDRFSAERPKGSFSTLEIQRTEQGDSAMYLCASSPDKPGSPLHFGNGTRLTVT.

Judged by abundance, this clonotype is medium-sized. This chain links TRBV10-3 with TRBJ2-3; TRBD1 matches 9 bases. CDR3 length equals 15 residues. CDR1 is ENHRY and CDR2 is SYGVKD in the germline V gene. V gave up 7 bases and J gave up 2 bases; unmatched junction bases: 7. As DNA, the CDR3 is TGTGCCATCACCGACACAGGGGGCATCACAGATACGCAGTATTTT. It codes for CAITDTGGITDTQYF.

Sample share makes this clonotype medium-sized (0.01 to 0.1%). V gene TRBV5-6 combines with J gene TRBJ2-1; 15 bases align to TRBD2. This CDR3 comprises 15 residues. Unmatched junction bases numbered 2, after V lost 3 bases and J lost 7 bases. Germline lookup yields CDR1 SGHDT and CDR2 YYEEEE. The CDR3 sequence is CASSSGLAGGNEQFF. Here the CDR3 DNA reads TGTGCCAGCAGCTCGGGACTAGCGGGGGGAAATGAGCAGTTCTTC.

This clonotype is labeled medium-sized. J is TRBJ2-7 and V is TRBV12-3 or TRBV12-4, with D possibly matching TRBD1 (6 bases). V lost 4 bases, J lost 3 bases, and 16 bases lay in between. The CDR3 length is 15 residues. CDR3 sequence: CASSSRGRGVYEQYF. CDR3 nucleotides: TGTGCCAGCAGTTCCCGAGGCAGGGGAGTCTACGAGCAGTACTTC.

This clonotype is medium-sized in the sample. The chain combines TRBV10-3 with TRBJ2-2; D not certain. The CDR3 runs 16 residues. V was shortened by 4 bases and J by 5 bases, with 17 bases between the two germline ends. Germline V lookup: CDR1 ENHRY, CDR2 SYGVKD. Here the CDR3 reads CAISGFGPQITGELFF. The CDR3, as DNA: TGTGCCATCAGTGGGTTCGGGCCTCAAATAACCGGGGAGCTGTTTTTT.

The chain has TRBV19 and TRBJ2-1, with D perhaps TRBD1 or TRBD2 (5 bases each). There are 13 residues in the CDR3. The V end was cut by 4 bases, the J end by 6 bases, with 10 bases between. The germline CDR1 and CDR2 sequences are LNHDA and SQIVND (reference sequence). The CDR3 DNA reads as TGTGCCAGTAGTACCGGGACCGGCAATGAGCAGTTCTTC. It translates to CASSTGTGNEQFF.

By share of the sample, this clonotype is medium-sized (0.01 to 0.1%). The chain combines TRBV18 with TRBJ2-5, with D tentatively TRBD2 (6 bases). This CDR3 has 14 residues. Germline V gene lookup returns CDR1 KGHSH and CDR2 LQKENI. V was shortened by 3 bases and J by 3 bases, with 11 bases between the two germline ends. The DNA for the CDR3 is TGTGCCAGCTCACCGGCGGCGGGAAAAGAGACCCAGTACTTC. Encoded protein: CASSPAAGKETQYF.

The rearrangement uses TRBV5-4 and TRBJ2-7; TRBD2 matches at 14 bases. Germline V gives CDR1 SGHNT, CDR2 YYREEE (reference sequence). The CDR3 contains 18 residues. J gave up 0 bases and V 5 bases, and 10 bases lay outside the gene matches. CDR3: CASRLGLAGAYLSYEQYF. The CDR3 DNA follows: TGTGCCAGCAGGCTGGGACTAGCGGGGGCCTACCTCTCCTACGAGCAGTACTTC.

V is TRBV18 and J is TRBJ2-2; 8 positions agree with TRBD2. The CDR3 is 17 residues long. V lost 3 bases and J lost 0; bases outside the gene matches: 6. Per the germline V gene, CDR1 is KGHSH and CDR2 is LQKENI. The CDR3 spells CASSPAAGGTNTGELFF. The CDR3 DNA follows: TGTGCCAGCTCACCGGCGGCGGGGGGTACGAACACCGGGGAGCTGTTTTTT.

By frequency in the sample, this clonotype is large (0.1 to 1%). The V and J genes are TRBV6-5 and TRBJ2-3; D call uncertain. The CDR3 is 15 amino acids. Germline V gene lookup returns CDR1 MNHEY and CDR2 SVGAGI. V was cut by 5 bases and J by 0 bases, with 12 bases left in between. The CDR3 coding sequence is TGTGCCAGCAGTCGGATCGGTGCTAGCACAGATACGCAGTATTTT. Protein sequence: CASSRIGASTDTQYF.

Concerning this clonotype: At one of its ends the junction is not consistent with the germline gene, which may arise from a read error. The gene calls are TRBV5-4 and TRBJ2-1, with TRBD2 matching 14 bases. There are 15 residues in the CDR3. Germline lookup yields CDR1 SGHNT and CDR2 YYREEE (reference sequence). The CDR3 nucleotides read TGTGTCAGCAGCTTAGGACTAGCGGGGGGAAATGAGCAGTTCTTC. It specifies CVSSLGLAGGNEQFF.